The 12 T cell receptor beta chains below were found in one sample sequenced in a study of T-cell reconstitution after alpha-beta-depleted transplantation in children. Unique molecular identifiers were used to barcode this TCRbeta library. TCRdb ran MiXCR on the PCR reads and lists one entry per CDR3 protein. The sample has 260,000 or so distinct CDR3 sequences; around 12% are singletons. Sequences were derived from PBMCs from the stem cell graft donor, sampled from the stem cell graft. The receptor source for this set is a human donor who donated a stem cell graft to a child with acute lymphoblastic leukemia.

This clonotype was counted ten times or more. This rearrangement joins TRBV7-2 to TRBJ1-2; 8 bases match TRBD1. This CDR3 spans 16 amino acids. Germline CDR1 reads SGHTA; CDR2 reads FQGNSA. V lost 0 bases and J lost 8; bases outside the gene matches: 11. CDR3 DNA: TGTGCCAGCAGCTTAGCGCCCGGGACAGGTAGTTTGGGCTACACCTTC. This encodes CASSLAPGTGSLGYTF. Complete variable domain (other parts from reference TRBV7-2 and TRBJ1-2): GAGVSQSPSNKVTEKGKDVELRCDPISGHTALYWYRQSLGQGLEFLIYFQGNSAPDKSGLPSDRFSAERTGGSVSTLTIQRTQQEDSAVYLCASSLAPGTGSLGYTFGSGTRLTVV.

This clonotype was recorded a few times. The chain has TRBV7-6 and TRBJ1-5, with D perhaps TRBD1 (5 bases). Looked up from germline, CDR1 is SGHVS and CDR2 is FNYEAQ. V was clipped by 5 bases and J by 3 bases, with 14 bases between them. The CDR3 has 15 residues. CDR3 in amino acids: CASSALGGFNQPQHF. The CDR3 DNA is TGTGCCAGCAGCGCCCTTGGGGGTTTCAATCAGCCCCAGCATTTT.

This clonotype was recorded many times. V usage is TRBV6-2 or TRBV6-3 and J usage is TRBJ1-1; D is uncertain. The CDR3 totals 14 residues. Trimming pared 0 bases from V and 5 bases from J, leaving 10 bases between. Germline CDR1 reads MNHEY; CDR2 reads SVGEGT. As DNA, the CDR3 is TGTGCCAGCAGTTACTCGCCGATGGGGACTGAAGCTTTCTTT. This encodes CASSYSPMGTEAFF.

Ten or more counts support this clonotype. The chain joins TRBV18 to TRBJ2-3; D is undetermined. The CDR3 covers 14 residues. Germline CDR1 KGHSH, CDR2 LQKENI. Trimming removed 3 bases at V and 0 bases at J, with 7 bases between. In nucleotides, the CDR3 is TGTGCCAGCTCACCGACGTCTAGCACAGATACGCAGTATTTT. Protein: CASSPTSSTDTQYF.

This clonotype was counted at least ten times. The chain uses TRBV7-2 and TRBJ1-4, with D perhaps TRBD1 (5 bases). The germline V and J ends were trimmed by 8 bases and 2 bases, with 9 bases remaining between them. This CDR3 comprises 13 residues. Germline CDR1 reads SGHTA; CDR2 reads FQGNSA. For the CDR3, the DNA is TGTGCCAGCCGGAGGGGCACTAATGAAAAACTGTTTTTT. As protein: CASRRGTNEKLFF.

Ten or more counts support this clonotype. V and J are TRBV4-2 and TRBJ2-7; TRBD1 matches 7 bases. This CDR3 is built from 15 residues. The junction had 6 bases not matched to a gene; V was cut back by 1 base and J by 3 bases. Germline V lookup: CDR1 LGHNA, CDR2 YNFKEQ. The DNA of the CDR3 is TGTGCCAGCAGCCAAGTGCTGGGACAGTACTACGAGCAGTACTTC. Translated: CASSQVLGQYYEQYF.

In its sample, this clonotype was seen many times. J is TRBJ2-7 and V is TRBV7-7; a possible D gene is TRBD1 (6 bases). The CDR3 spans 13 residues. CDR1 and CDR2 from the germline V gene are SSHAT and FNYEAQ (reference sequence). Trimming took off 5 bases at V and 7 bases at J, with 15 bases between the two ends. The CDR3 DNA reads TGTGCCAGCAGCACTCTACAGGGCGGGGAGCAGTACTTC. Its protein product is CASSTLQGGEQYF.

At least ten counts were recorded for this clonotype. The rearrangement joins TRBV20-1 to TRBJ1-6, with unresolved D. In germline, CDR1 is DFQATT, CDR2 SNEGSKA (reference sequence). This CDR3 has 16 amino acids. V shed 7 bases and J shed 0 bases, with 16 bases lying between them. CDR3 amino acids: CSVHNPQSSYNSPLHF. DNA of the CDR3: TGCAGTGTCCACAATCCCCAGAGCTCCTATAATTCACCCCTCCACTTT.

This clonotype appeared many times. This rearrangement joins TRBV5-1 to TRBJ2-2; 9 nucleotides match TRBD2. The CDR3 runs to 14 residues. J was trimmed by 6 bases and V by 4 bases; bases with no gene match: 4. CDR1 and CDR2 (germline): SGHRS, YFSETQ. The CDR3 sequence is CASSLRTSAGELFF. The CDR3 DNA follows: TGCGCCAGCAGCCTCAGGACTAGCGCCGGGGAGCTGTTTTTT.

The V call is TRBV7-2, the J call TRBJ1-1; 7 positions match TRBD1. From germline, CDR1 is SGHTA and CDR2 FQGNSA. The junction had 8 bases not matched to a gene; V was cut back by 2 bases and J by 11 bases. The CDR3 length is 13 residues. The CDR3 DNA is TGTGCCAGCAGCTTATACGGACAGGCAGGGGCTTTCTTT. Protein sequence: CASSLYGQAGAFF.

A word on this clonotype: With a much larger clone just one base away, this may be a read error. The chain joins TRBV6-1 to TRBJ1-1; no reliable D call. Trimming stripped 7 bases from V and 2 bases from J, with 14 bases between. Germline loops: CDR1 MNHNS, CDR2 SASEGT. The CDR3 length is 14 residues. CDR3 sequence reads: CASTWGRHNTEAFF. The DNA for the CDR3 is TGTGCCAGCACCTGGGGTAGACACAACACTGAAGCTTTCTTT.

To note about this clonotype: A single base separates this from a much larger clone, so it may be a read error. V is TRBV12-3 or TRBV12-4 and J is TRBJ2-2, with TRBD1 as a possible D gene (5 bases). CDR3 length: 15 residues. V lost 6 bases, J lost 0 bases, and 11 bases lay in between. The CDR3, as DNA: TGTGCCAGCAGACGACAGCTGTCGAACACCGGGGAGCTGTTTTTT. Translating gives CASRRQLSNTGELFF.